This entry features one T cell receptor (beta chain) sequence. Its antigen remains unidentified. This record comes from a study of shared clonotypes between healthy human individuals. Here immunoSEQ multiplex PCR was the method, and the copy in TCRdb shows in-frame clones only, minus some. The sample lists about 2.4 million clones, more than 90% occurring once. Notes on the study in general: The represented genetic and exposure-history diversity was limited by the small number of donors.

Germline-derived CDR1 and CDR2 are MNHEY and SMNVEV (reference sequence). CDR3 length: 16 residues. The ends were cut back, 2 bases at V and 0 bases at J, with 14 bases in the middle. V and J are TRBV27 and TRBJ2-7; D is unclear. The clonotype originates from a man aged 18 to 35 in good health. The sequenced sample was naive CD4+ T cells sorted from blood. Described subset: CD45RA+ positively selected. The CDR3 protein is CASSLEYRLHSYEQYF. The CDR3, as DNA: TGTGCCAGCAGTTTAGAATACCGTCTACACTCCTACGAGCAGTACTTC.